The 32 T cell receptor beta chains given below trace back to one sample, sequenced in a study of cytomegalovirus exposure and HLA in healthy donors. Primers for the PCR totalled 60 Vbeta and 13 Jbeta. Clones were sequenced by immunoSEQ multiplex PCR, and TCRdb holds only the in-frame ones, with some missing. The profile covers 80,000 to 100,000 clones, with around 81% appearing a single time and 4.5% to 6.5% taken by the ten largest. The sample taken for sequencing was PBMCs. The receptors originated from a man aged 35-49 years in good health and CMV-seropositive.

The rearrangement links TRBV4-2 to TRBJ1-2; TRBD1 might be the D (6 bases). The V end was cut by 0 bases, the J end by 8 bases, with 13 bases between. Germline CDR1 reads LGHNA; CDR2 reads YNFKEQ. CDR3 size: 14 residues. CDR3 bases: TGTGCCAGCAGCCAAGATCCAGGGGCGCGCGGCTACACCTTC. The encoded protein is CASSQDPGARGYTF.

The CDR3 sequence is CASSIEGGPEKLFF. Here the CDR3 DNA reads TGTGCCAGTAGTATCGAGGGCGGGCCCGAAAAACTGTTTTTT. The chain uses TRBV19 and TRBJ1-4; no clear D. Germline loops: CDR1 LNHDA, CDR2 SQIVND (reference sequence). V was clipped by 3 bases and J by 8 bases, with 13 bases between them. The CDR3 spans 14 residues.

The chain employs TRBV20-1 and TRBJ2-3; D is unresolved. CDR3 length: 10 amino acids. Germline V lookup: CDR1 DFQATT, CDR2 SNEGSKA (reference sequence). Trimming shortened V by 6 bases and J by 4 bases, and 5 bases separated the two germline ends. The CDR3 sequence: CSATSDTQYF. The DNA of the CDR3 is TGCAGTGCAACTTCAGATACGCAGTATTTT.

V usage is TRBV28 and J usage is TRBJ2-5; TRBD2 agrees at 8 bases. The DNA matches TRBJ2-7 better at its end, which makes the J call doubtful. Looked up from germline, CDR1 is MDHEN and CDR2 is SYDVKM. This CDR3 has 16 residues. CDR3 in amino acids: CASTSIAGHRSYEQYF. CDR3 nucleotides: TGTGCCAGCACATCGATAGCGGGACACCGCTCCTACGAGCAGTACTTC.

This clone was observed a handful of times. This chain links TRBV6-6 with TRBJ1-1, with a possible D match to TRBD1 (5 bases). Trimming removed 0 bases at V and 10 bases at J, with 12 bases between. In germline, CDR1 is MNHNY, CDR2 SVGAGI (reference sequence). There are 13 residues in the CDR3. In DNA form, the CDR3 reads TGTGCCAGCAGTTACTCAGGGGTCTCTAGAGCTTTCTTT. Translating gives CASSYSGVSRAFF.

The chain joins TRBV5-5 to TRBJ2-4; TRBD2 matches 8 bases. The germline V gene has CDR1 SGHKS and CDR2 YYEKEE (reference sequence). The CDR3 is made up of 14 amino acids. J gave up 2 bases and V 4 bases, and 2 bases lay outside the gene matches. The CDR3 DNA sequence: TGTGCCAGCAGCCGGGGGGGGACCAAAAACATTCAGTACTTC. It is translated as CASSRGGTKNIQYF. Full variable domain (outside the CDR3, taken from reference TRBV5-5 and TRBJ2-4): DAGVTQSPTHLIKTRGQQVTLRCSPISGHKSVSWYQQVLGQGPQFIFQYYEKEERGRGNFPDRFSARQFPNYSSELNVNALLLGDSALYLCASSRGGTKNIQYFGAGTRLSVL.

CDR3 bases: TGTGCCAGCAGTTTACTAGAGCTTGAGCAGTTCTTC. Its protein product is CASSLLELEQFF. The chain recombines TRBV28 with TRBJ2-1, with D uncertain. The CDR3 spans 12 residues. V dropped 2 bases and J dropped 9 bases, with 8 bases sitting between them. Germline CDR1 is MDHEN and CDR2 is SYDVKM.

This chain joins TRBV20-1 and TRBJ1-2; D is unclear. V was trimmed by 4 bases and J by 0 bases, leaving 3 bases between them. The V gene's germline CDR1 is DFQATT and CDR2 SNEGSKA (reference sequence). This CDR3 comprises 11 residues. CDR3 DNA sequence: TGCAGTGCTACAGCTAACTATGGCTACACCTTC. Translating gives CSATANYGYTF.

The gene calls are TRBV13 and TRBJ1-1; a possible D gene is TRBD1 (6 bases). The V end lost 6 bases, the J end lost 0 bases, and 14 bases lay between the germline ends. The germline gives CDR1 PRHDT, CDR2 FYEKMQ (reference sequence). The CDR3 length is 15 residues. DNA of the CDR3: TGTGCCAGCAGGCCTAGGGGGGGCATGAACACTGAAGCTTTCTTT. This encodes CASRPRGGMNTEAFF.

Details on this clone: Relative to the germline gene, one junction end is altered; a read error may explain this. The rearrangement links TRBV30 to TRBJ2-6; possible D gene TRBD1, 5 bases. The V gene's germline CDR1 is GTSNPN and CDR2 SVGIG (reference sequence). This CDR3 has 14 residues. In nucleotides, the CDR3 is TGTGCCTGGAGTGTCGGGTCTGGGGCCAACGGCCTGACTTTC. Its protein is CAWSVGSGANGLTF.

The rearrangement joins TRBV6-5 to TRBJ2-2, with D possibly matching TRBD1 (6 bases). CDR3 length equals 12 residues. Trimming pared 4 bases from V and 11 bases from J, leaving 11 bases between. The V gene's germline CDR1 is MNHEY and CDR2 SVGAGI. This CDR3 reads CASSSPGTELFF. The CDR3 region has the DNA TGTGCCAGCAGTTCACCCGGGACAGAGCTGTTTTTT.

This chain uses TRBV10-3 with TRBJ2-7, with 8 bases identical to TRBD1. Germline loops: CDR1 ENHRY, CDR2 SYGVKD. This CDR3 is 14 amino acids long. V lost 6 bases and J lost 3; bases outside the gene matches: 7. The CDR3 sequence: CAISEGQAIYEQYF. For the CDR3, the DNA is TGTGCCATCAGCGAGGGACAGGCCATCTACGAGCAGTACTTC.

This chain joins TRBV2 and TRBJ2-1; perhaps TRBD2 as D (5 bases). V gave up 7 bases and J gave up 4 bases, with 14 bases separating them. Germline assignment: CDR1 SNHLY and CDR2 FYNNEI. The CDR3 length is 14 residues. CDR3 region: CASTRLGGYNEQFF. The CDR3 region has the DNA TGTGCCAGCACGAGGCTAGGAGGTTACAATGAGCAGTTCTTC.

The chain joins TRBV28 to TRBJ2-1; TRBD2 agrees at 7 bases. The CDR3 is made up of 16 amino acids. V lost 1 base and J lost 4; bases outside the gene matches: 7. CDR1 MDHEN and CDR2 SYDVKM come from the germline V gene. This CDR3 is CASSLLSSGEYNEQFF. In DNA, the CDR3 is TGTGCCAGCAGTTTATTGTCTAGCGGAGAGTACAATGAGCAGTTCTTC.

CDR3 DNA: TGTGCCAGCAGCTCTAGCACGGGCAATAGGAACACCGGGGAGCTGTTTTTT. Protein: CASSSSTGNRNTGELFF. The chain links TRBV5-6 to TRBJ2-2; maybe TRBD2 (5 bases). Germline-derived CDR1 and CDR2 are SGHDT and YYEEEE. V lost 3 bases and J lost 1, with 16 bases in between. The CDR3 is made up of 17 amino acids. The entire variable domain, with the rest obtained from reference TRBV5-6 and TRBJ2-2, is as follows: DAGVTQSPTHLIKTRGQQVTLRCSPKSGHDTVSWYQQALGQGPQFIFQYYEEEERQRGNFPDRFSGHQFPNYSSELNVNALLLGDSALYLCASSSSTGNRNTGELFFGEGSRLTVL.

The J gene is TRBJ1-6, the V gene TRBV7-6, with D perhaps TRBD1 (6 bases). The CDR3 totals 16 residues. The V gene lost 5 bases and the J gene lost 8 bases, with 19 bases spanning the gap. Germline V CDR1 and CDR2: SGHVS, FNYEAQ. The CDR3 nucleotides read TGTGCCAGCAGCCCAGCCTCGTGGGGGCGGGATTCACCCCTCCACTTT. Protein product: CASSPASWGRDSPLHF.

This clone was counted between two and nine times. The chain links TRBV2 to TRBJ1-2; a possible D gene is TRBD1 (5 bases). The CDR3 is 11 residues long. V lost 8 bases to trimming and J lost 3 bases, with 7 bases between them. Germline V gene lookup returns CDR1 SNHLY and CDR2 FYNNEI. The CDR3 coding sequence is TGTGCCAGCGGACACCACTATGGCTACACCTTC. Protein product: CASGHHYGYTF.

V is TRBV6-5 and J is TRBJ2-5, with 10 bases that match TRBD2. The CDR3 has 14 residues. V lost 6 bases to trimming and J lost 5 bases; unmatched junction nucleotides: 6. In germline, CDR1 is MNHEY, CDR2 SVGAGI. The CDR3 loop reads CASRTGLATETQYF. The CDR3, as DNA: TGTGCCAGCAGAACGGGACTAGCGACTGAGACCCAGTACTTC.

The CDR3 protein is CASGFPNDRGLGYTF. CDR3 sequence (DNA): TGTGCTAGTGGTTTCCCCAATGACAGGGGGCTTGGCTACACCTTC. The chain recombines TRBV12-5 with TRBJ1-2, with 10 nucleotides matching TRBD1. Germline trimming cut 3 bases from V and 7 bases from J; bases unmatched to any gene: 8. The CDR3 is 15 residues long. From germline, CDR1 is LGHNT and CDR2 FRNRAP.

As DNA, the CDR3 is TGCAGCGCACTCGGACAGGGCGGAGGGGCTAGTGAGCAGTTCTTC. Translation gives CSALGQGGGASEQFF. This sequence joins TRBV29-1 and TRBJ2-1, with 8 bases identical to TRBD1. Unmatched junction bases numbered 17, after V lost 7 bases and J lost 9 bases. CDR1 SQVTM and CDR2 ANQGSEA come from the germline V gene. This CDR3 is built from 15 residues.

The chain couples TRBV19 to TRBJ2-5; 14 positions match TRBD2. The CDR3 totals 15 residues. After removal of 5 bases from V and 5 bases from J, the junction contained 4 bases not matched to a gene. CDR1 LNHDA and CDR2 SQIVND come from the germline V gene (reference sequence). The chain's CDR3 is CASSLGLAGVETQYF. The DNA for the CDR3 is TGTGCCAGTAGTCTGGGACTAGCGGGAGTGGAGACCCAGTACTTC.

Here the CDR3 reads CASSDYGTAGYNNEQFF. The CDR3, as DNA: TGTGCCAGTAGTGACTACGGGACAGCTGGGTACAACAATGAGCAGTTCTTC. The chain is built from TRBV19 and TRBJ2-1, with 7 bases lining up with TRBD1. The germline CDR1 and CDR2 sequences are LNHDA and SQIVND (reference sequence). CDR3 length: 17 amino acids. Unmatched junction bases numbered 15, after V lost 5 bases and J lost 5 bases.

Points on this clone: Within the sample, other DNA sequences also encode this same CDR3. The chain carries TRBV9 and TRBJ2-7, with TRBD2 matching over 8 bases. CDR3 size: 15 residues. V lost 0 bases to trimming and J lost 3 bases; unmatched junction nucleotides: 5. CDR1 is SGDLS and CDR2 is YYNGEE in the germline V gene. As DNA, the CDR3 is TGTGCCAGCAGCGTAGACGGTAGCGGGGTCTACGAGCAGTACTTC. Translation gives CASSVDGSGVYEQYF.

The chain carries TRBV15 and TRBJ2-7; D is possibly TRBD1 (5 bases). Trimming took off 1 base at V and 3 bases at J, with 16 bases between the two ends. The CDR3 sequence is 16 residues long. Germline CDR1 LNHNV, CDR2 YYDKDF (reference sequence). DNA of the CDR3: TGTGCCACCAGCAGAGGCCGGACAACCCAGGACTACGAGCAGTACTTC. It translates to CATSRGRTTQDYEQYF.

CDR3 protein: CASSQVGTGAEKLFF. The CDR3 coding sequence is TGCGCCAGCAGCCAAGTAGGGACAGGGGCTGAAAAACTGTTTTTT. The chain couples TRBV4-3 to TRBJ1-4; 10 bases line up with TRBD1. The CDR3 has 15 residues. V shed 1 base and J 7 bases; nucleotides not matched to a gene: 3. The germline V gene has CDR1 LGHNA and CDR2 YSLEER.

This clone was seen a few times. Other DNA sequences within the sample encode an identical CDR3. The chain recombines TRBV18 with TRBJ1-1, with 7 bases fitting TRBD1. CDR3 length equals 15 residues. Germline assignment: CDR1 KGHSH and CDR2 LQKENI. V dropped 0 bases and J dropped 1; count of bases not matched to a gene: 2. The CDR3 loop is CASSPPTGRNTEAFF. CDR3 DNA sequence: TGTGCCAGCTCACCACCGACAGGGCGGAACACTGAAGCTTTCTTT.

This clone has a single count. The gene calls are TRBV28 and TRBJ1-5; D call uncertain. Between the trimmed V and J ends, which lost 5 bases and 9 bases, there was a span of 11 bases. CDR1 and CDR2 (germline): MDHEN, SYDVKM. The CDR3 has 12 amino acids. The CDR3 DNA reads TGTGCCAGCAGTCCTACCCCTAGGCCCCAGCATTTT. It encodes CASSPTPRPQHF.

CDR3 nucleotides: TGTGCCAGTAGTATAGGGGGCCAGGCCAACGTCCTGACTTTC. Its translation is CASSIGGQANVLTF. This chain links TRBV19 with TRBJ2-6, with a tentative D call TRBD1 (5 bases). V was trimmed by 1 base and J by 6 bases, leaving 7 bases between them. This CDR3 comprises 14 residues. Germline CDR1 and CDR2: LNHDA and SQIVND (reference sequence).

The chain joins TRBV12-2 to TRBJ2-7; the D call TRBD1 from the table was never checked on the DNA. TRBV12-2 is noted as a pseudogene. The CDR3 runs to 16 residues. As DNA, the CDR3 is TGTGCAAGTCGCCATGGTTGGCACAGATCGTTCTACGAGCAGTACTTC. This translates into CASRHGWHRSFYEQYF.

V gene TRBV6-1 combines with J gene TRBJ2-1, with D possibly being TRBD2 (7 bases). Per germline, CDR1 MNHNS and CDR2 SASEGT. CDR3 length: 11 amino acids. Written as DNA, the CDR3 is TGTGCGGGGGGGCGTGCCAATGAGCAGTTCTTC. This sequence encodes CAGGRANEQFF.

The V call is TRBV6-1, the J call TRBJ1-2; D is undetermined. V lost 7 bases and J 5 bases, leaving 14 bases between the germline ends. The CDR3 totals 13 residues. The germline gives CDR1 MNHNS, CDR2 SASEGT. CDR3 bases: TGTGCCAGCACAAGGGCCGGAGGGTATGGCTACACCTTC. Its translation is CASTRAGGYGYTF.

The chain recombines TRBV19 with TRBJ2-5; D may be TRBD1 (7 bases). The CDR3 is 16 residues long. Germline CDR1 and CDR2: LNHDA and SQIVND (reference sequence). V was cut by 4 bases and J by 0 bases, with 15 bases left in between. The CDR3 loop reads CASSRRGRGYQETQYF. CDR3 DNA: TGTGCCAGTAGTAGGAGGGGCAGGGGGTACCAAGAGACCCAGTACTTC.